The rows below give T cell receptor beta chains drawn from one sample of a study of vaccination and CD4 T cells after COVID-19. These receptors lack a known antigen. Via MiXCR, TCRdb re-called the PCR reads, giving one row per CDR3 protein. The sample has roughly 13,000 distinct CDR3 sequences; roughly three fifths are singletons. Material: CD4+ T cells from blood, cultured in vitro. The origin of the receptors is a human donor who had recovered from COVID-19. CDR3s leave out the opening cysteine and the closing phenylalanine or tryptophan.

TRBJ2-5 | TRBV12-5 | ASGGGSRGGRGETQY
TRBJ1-2 | TRBV7-3 | ASSLSGTGGLNYGYT
TRBJ1-1 | TRBV7-8 | ASSFPGRGAEAF
TRBJ2-5 | TRBV7-2 | ASSLWFGEETQY
TRBJ2-7 | TRBV18 | ASSPTSGRFEQY
TRBJ1-1 | TRBV6-2/TRBV6-3 | ASSSRITAWRAEAF
TRBJ2-1 | TRBV20-1 | SARGGLAGGHNEQF
TRBJ1-2 | TRBV15 | ATSRDSRGTLYGYT
TRBJ1-1 | TRBV19 | ASSIGQGGEAF
TRBJ2-1 | TRBV30 | ARSTGTVYNEQF
TRBJ1-1 | TRBV29-1 | SVAGQSSVAF
TRBJ2-2 | TRBV7-7 | ASSLGTSGELF
TRBJ2-3 | TRBV11-2 | ASRRLPLITDTQY
TRBJ2-1 | TRBV20-1 | SARASSGRAFNEQF
TRBJ2-7 | TRBV11-2 | ASSLGARSPDLTYEQY
TRBJ1-6 | TRBV7-9 | ASSSFGGRYNSPLH
TRBJ1-1 | TRBV9 | ASSVPPDNTEAF
TRBJ2-7 | TRBV6-1 | ASSETGGSGEQY
TRBJ1-1 | TRBV5-1 | ASSPGGGGGEAF
TRBJ2-6 | TRBV27 | ASSSRASYSGANVLT
TRBJ2-7 | TRBV4-3 | ASSLKGSGEQY
TRBJ2-1 | TRBV20-1 | SALAGGHNEQF
TRBJ1-4 | TRBV6-5 | ASSYSGGKLF
TRBJ2-2 | TRBV7-2 | ASSLAGPGELF
TRBJ2-4 | TRBV7-2 | ASSLVGGRDIQY
TRBJ1-2 | TRBV11-2 | ASSSGTGNYGYT
TRBJ2-5 | TRBV6-2/TRBV6-3 | ASSYGVAGGQETQY
TRBJ2-7 | TRBV7-2 | ASSATREAEQY
TRBJ1-3 | TRBV7-2 | ASSARQGSGNTIY
TRBJ1-6 | TRBV5-1 | ASTDRNSPLH
TRBJ2-7 | TRBV20-1 | SARSGQRSYEQY
TRBJ2-7 | TRBV5-1 | ASSIFAGGHNNEQY
TRBJ2-2 | TRBV7-2 | ASSLARAGTGELF
TRBJ2-7 | TRBV19 | ASSTAGTGGFEQY
TRBJ1-6 | TRBV6-5 | ASSYSGGTATRRNSPLH
TRBJ2-3 | TRBV20-1 | SAGESGRYRTDTQY
TRBJ1-2 | TRBV6-1 | ASRAGSYGYT
TRBJ2-7 | TRBV10-3 | AISQLAGASYEQY
TRBJ2-2 | TRBV2 | ASRGAGELF
TRBJ1-1 | TRBV24-1 | ATSDVGQSAEAF
TRBJ1-1 | TRBV12-3/TRBV12-4 | ASSSSMNTEAF
TRBJ2-7 | TRBV7-8 | ASSPGQRSYEQY
TRBJ1-6 | TRBV5-1 | ASSSQGDNSPPH
TRBJ1-1 | TRBV20-1 | SASLTEMNTEAF
TRBJ2-7 | TRBV4-3 | ASSQEAGTASYEQY
TRBJ2-3 | TRBV27 | ATVADKNTDTQY
TRBJ2-2 | TRBV6-1 | ASSDRDTGELF
TRBJ1-5 | TRBV10-3 | ATGQGLLSNQPQH
TRBJ1-2 | TRBV27 | ASSLYSPAPNLLYGYT
TRBJ2-3 | TRBV12-5 | ASGQGIDTQY
TRBJ1-4 | TRBV19 | ASSGSSAGEKLF
TRBJ1-5 | TRBV15 | ATSQGNQPQH
TRBJ1-1 | TRBV29-1 | SVALQLNTEAF